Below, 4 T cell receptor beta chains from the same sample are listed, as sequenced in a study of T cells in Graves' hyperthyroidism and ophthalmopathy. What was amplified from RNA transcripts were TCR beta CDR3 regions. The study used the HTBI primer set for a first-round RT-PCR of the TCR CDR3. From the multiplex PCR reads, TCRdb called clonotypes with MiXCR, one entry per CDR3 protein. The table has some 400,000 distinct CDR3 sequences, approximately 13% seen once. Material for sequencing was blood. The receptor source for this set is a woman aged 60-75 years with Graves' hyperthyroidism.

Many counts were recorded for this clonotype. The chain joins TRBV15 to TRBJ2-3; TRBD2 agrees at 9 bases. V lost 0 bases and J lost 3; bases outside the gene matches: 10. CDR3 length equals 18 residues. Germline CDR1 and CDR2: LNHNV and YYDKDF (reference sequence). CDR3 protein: CATSREVRASGKTDTQYF. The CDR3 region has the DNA TGTGCCACCAGCAGAGAGGTCCGGGCTAGCGGGAAAACAGATACGCAGTATTTT.

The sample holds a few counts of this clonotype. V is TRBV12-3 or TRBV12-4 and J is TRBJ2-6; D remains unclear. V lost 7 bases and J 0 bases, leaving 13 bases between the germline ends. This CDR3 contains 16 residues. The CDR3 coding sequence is TGTGCCAGCACCAAGGACCAAATCTCTGGGGCCAACGTCCTGACTTTC. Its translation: CASTKDQISGANVLTF.

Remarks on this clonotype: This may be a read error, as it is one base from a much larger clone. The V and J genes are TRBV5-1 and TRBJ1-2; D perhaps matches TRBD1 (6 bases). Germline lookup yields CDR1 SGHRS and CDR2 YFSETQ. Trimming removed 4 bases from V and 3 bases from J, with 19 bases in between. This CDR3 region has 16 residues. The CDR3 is CASSEVLRGGDYGYTF. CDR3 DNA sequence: TGCGCCAGCAGCGAGGTTCTCAGGGGTGGAGACTATGGCTACACCTTC.

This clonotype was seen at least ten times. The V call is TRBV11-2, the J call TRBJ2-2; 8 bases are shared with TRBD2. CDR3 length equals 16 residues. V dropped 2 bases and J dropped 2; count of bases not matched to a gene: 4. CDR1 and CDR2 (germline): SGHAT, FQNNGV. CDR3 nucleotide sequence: TGTGCCAGCAGCTTATTAAGCGGGAGAAACACCGGGGAGCTGTTTTTT. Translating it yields CASSLLSGRNTGELFF.